Listed below are T cell receptor beta chains from one sample, sequenced in a study of blood T cell repertoires in COVID-19. Clones were read by immunoSEQ multiplex PCR, and TCRdb kept only the in-frame ones, dropping some. The sample includes over 40,000 clones, approximately 84% of them seen just once. Sequenced: peripheral blood. The receptors were gathered from a human donor in a cohort sampled during active COVID-19. CDR3s include the opening cysteine and the closing phenylalanine or tryptophan. A D gene is named only where the DNA matches it firmly. Only part of the rows carry a size: once, few, many, or a class if the clone is expanded.

>.|TRBV4-1|TRBJ1-2|.|14
TGCGCCAGCAGCTCCGTACAGGCGGACTATGGCTACACCTTC
CASSSVQADYGYTF
>.|TRBV7-2|TRBJ1-4|.|15
TGTGCCAGCAGCTCTCAGGGTTTGACTAATGAAAAACTGTTTTTT
CASSSQGLTNEKLFF
>.|TRBV9|TRBJ2-1|.|14
TGTGCCAGCAGCTCCCCCTGGGGCCGCCCTGAGCAGTTCTTC
CASSSPWGRPEQFF
>.|TRBV29-1|TRBJ2-7|TRBD1|13
TGCAGCGTTGTGGCGGACAGGGGGCTAGAGCAGTACTTC
CSVVADRGLEQYF
>.|TRBV5-6|TRBJ1-2|TRBD1|11
TGTGCCAGCAGTTGGGACAGGGTAAAGTCCTTC
CASSWDRVKSF
>once|TRBV5-1|TRBJ2-1|TRBD1|17
TGCGCCAGCAGCTTGAATCAGGGGGACCTAAGGGGCAATGAGCAGTTCTTC
CASSLNQGDLRGNEQFF
>.|TRBV9|TRBJ2-3|.|15
TGTGCCAGCAGCGTAGAACAGGGTGGCACAGATACGCAGTATTTT
CASSVEQGGTDTQYF
>.|TRBV18|TRBJ1-5|TRBD1|15
TGTGCCAGCTCGCACGACAGGGGTCAAGGGCAGCCCCAGCATTTT
CASSHDRGQGQPQHF
>.|TRBV10-3|TRBJ2-7|.|11
TGTGCCATCAGTGGGGGAGGCGAGCAGTACTTC
CAISGGGEQYF
>.|TRBV15|TRBJ2-7|TRBD2|15
TGTGCCACCAGCCGAGGGCTAGCGGGGGCCTACGAGCAGTACTTC
CATSRGLAGAYEQYF
>.|TRBV15|TRBJ2-3|TRBD2|16
TGTGCCACCAGCAGATACGGCGGGGGGGGCACAGATACGCAGTATTTT
CATSRYGGGGTDTQYF
>.|TRBV21-1|TRBJ2-7|.|13
TGTGCCAGCACTAAGGACACCCACTACGAGCAGTACTTC
CASTKDTHYEQYF
>.|TRBV19|TRBJ2-3|TRBD1|15
TGTGCCAGTAGTAGGGACAGGGTAGGTTCAGATACGCAGTATTTT
CASSRDRVGSDTQYF
>.|TRBV7-2|TRBJ1-1|TRBD1|14
TGTGCCAGCAGCCCGTGGGACAGGAACACTGAAGCTTTCTTT
CASSPWDRNTEAFF
>.|TRBV23-1|TRBJ2-7|TRBD1|18
TGCGCCAGCAGTCAACCCAGTTACAGGGGGCTTCTGTCCTACGAGCAGTACTTC
CASSQPSYRGLLSYEQYF
>.|TRBV29-1|TRBJ1-1|TRBD1|14
TGCAGCGCCGGACAGGGATCTTGGTACACTGAAGCTTTCTTT
CSAGQGSWYTEAFF
>.|TRBV7-3|TRBJ2-7|.|14
TGTGCCAGCAGCCCCGGCGGTAGAACCTACGAGCAGTACTTC
CASSPGGRTYEQYF
>.|TRBV4-2|TRBJ1-6|TRBD1|14
TGTGCCAGCAGCCCGGGACAGCCTAATTCACCCCTCCACTTT
CASSPGQPNSPLHF
>.|TRBV29-1|TRBJ2-7|.|14
TGCAGCGTTTCAAGACAAGGTCGGGGAATCGAGCAGTACTTC
CSVSRQGRGIEQYF
>.|TRBV6-4|TRBJ1-2|.|16
TGTGCCAGCAGTGTTGTCCTAGGGGGTAGTCGCTATGGCTACACCTTC
CASSVVLGGSRYGYTF
>.|TRBV10-2|TRBJ2-5|.|15
TGCGCCAGCAGTGAGTCGTGGGGGCCCGAGAAGACCCAGTACTTC
CASSESWGPEKTQYF
>.|TRBV6-5|TRBJ2-3|.|16
TGTGCCAGCAGTTACCACAGGCACAGTGTCACAGATACGCAGTATTTT
CASSYHRHSVTDTQYF
>.|TRBV2|TRBJ2-1|TRBD1|16
TGTGCCAGCAGTGTCCTCGGGACAGGTTTCGGGAATGAGCAGTTCTTC
CASSVLGTGFGNEQFF
>.|TRBV19|TRBJ1-1|TRBD1|16
TGTGCCAGTAGTAGAGGACAGGGTCGGGCTGGCACTGAAGCTTTCTTT
CASSRGQGRAGTEAFF
>.|TRBV28|TRBJ2-1|TRBD1|12
TGTGCCAGCAGTACAAGGACAGGGGAGCAGTTCTTC
CASSTRTGEQFF
>.|TRBV13|TRBJ2-7|.|14
TGTGCCAGCAGCCCCAGGTCCCGACCCAACGAGCAGTACTTC
CASSPRSRPNEQYF
>.|TRBV24-1|TRBJ2-3|.|20
TGTGCCACCAGTGATCCCAAAGATTACCATAGGGACACTAGCACAGATACGCAGTATTTT
CATSDPKDYHRDTSTDTQYF
>.|TRBV5-1|TRBJ2-6|.|14
TGCGCCAGCAGCGGGCGAACTGGGGCCAACGTCCTGACTTTC
CASSGRTGANVLTF